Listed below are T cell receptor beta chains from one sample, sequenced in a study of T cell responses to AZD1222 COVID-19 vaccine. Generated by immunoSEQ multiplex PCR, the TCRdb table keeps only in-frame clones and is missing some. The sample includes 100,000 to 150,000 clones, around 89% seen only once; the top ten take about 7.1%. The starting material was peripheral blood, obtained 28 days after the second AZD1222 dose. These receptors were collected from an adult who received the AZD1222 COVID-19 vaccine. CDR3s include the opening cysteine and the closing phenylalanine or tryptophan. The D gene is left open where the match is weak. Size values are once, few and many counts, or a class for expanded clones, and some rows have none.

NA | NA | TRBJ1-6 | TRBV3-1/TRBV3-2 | CASSQAFPPLHF | TGTGCCAGCAGCCAAGCTTTCCCACCCCTCCACTTT
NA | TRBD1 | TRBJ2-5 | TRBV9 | CASSSFPGQGATQYF | TGTGCCAGCAGCTCCTTCCCGGGACAGGGGGCGACCCAGTACTTC
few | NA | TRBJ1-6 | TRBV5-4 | CASSPATGGSPLHF | TGTGCCAGCAGCCCCGCTACAGGAGGTTCACCCCTCCACTTT
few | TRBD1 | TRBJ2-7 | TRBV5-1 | CASSRRGDRHYEQYF | TGCGCCAGCAGCCGCCGCGGGGACAGGCACTACGAGCAGTACTTC
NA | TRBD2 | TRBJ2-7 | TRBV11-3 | CASSLLAGGPSYEQYF | TGTGCCAGCAGCTTACTGGCGGGAGGTCCCTCCTACGAGCAGTACTTC
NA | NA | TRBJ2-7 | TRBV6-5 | CASRRTGSYEQYF | TGTGCCAGCAGGCGGACCGGGTCCTACGAGCAGTACTTC
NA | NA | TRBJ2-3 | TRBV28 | CASRGTISTDTQYF | TGTGCCAGCAGGGGGACAATTAGCACAGATACGCAGTATTTT
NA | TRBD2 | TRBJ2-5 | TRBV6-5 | CASNAGTSGSGTQYF | TGTGCCAGCAATGCAGGGACTAGCGGGAGTGGGACCCAGTACTTC
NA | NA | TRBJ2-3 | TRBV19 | CASSDSGDTQYF | TGTGCCAGTAGTGACTCCGGTGATACGCAGTATTTT
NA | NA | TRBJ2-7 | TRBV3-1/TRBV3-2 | CASSQGLAFSYEQYF | TGTGCCAGCAGCCAGGGACTCGCTTTCTCCTACGAGCAGTACTTC
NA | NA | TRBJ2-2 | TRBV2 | CASRPFKVNTGELFF | TGTGCCAGCCGGCCCTTTAAGGTGAACACCGGGGAGCTGTTTTTT
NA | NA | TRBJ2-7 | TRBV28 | CASSLGRLGQQYF | TGTGCCAGCAGTTTGGGACGACTCGGCCAGCAGTACTTC
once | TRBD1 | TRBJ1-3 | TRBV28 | CASSLKGTGGRNTIYF | TGTGCCAGCAGTTTAAAGGGGACAGGGGGCAGAAACACCATATATTTT
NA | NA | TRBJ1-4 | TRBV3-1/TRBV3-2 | CASSQGPIEKLFF | TGTGCCAGCAGCCAAGGTCCCATAGAAAAACTGTTTTTT
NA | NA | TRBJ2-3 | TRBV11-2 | CAVGGSSTDTQYF | TGTGCCGTCGGTGGGTCTAGCACAGATACGCAGTATTTT
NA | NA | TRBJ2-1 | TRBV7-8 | CASSSQGGNSYNEQFF | TGTGCCAGCAGCTCCCAGGGGGGCAACTCCTACAATGAGCAGTTCTTC
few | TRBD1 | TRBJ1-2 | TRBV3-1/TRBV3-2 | CASSQGLTGDYGYTF | TGTGCCAGCAGCCAAGGGCTGACAGGGGACTATGGCTACACCTTC
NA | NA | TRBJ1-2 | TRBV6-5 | CASSYSTATNDGYTF | TGTGCCAGCAGTTACTCTACAGCTACTAATGATGGCTACACCTTC
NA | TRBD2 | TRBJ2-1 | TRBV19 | CASSAHGPGRDEQFF | TGTGCCAGTAGTGCCCATGGGCCTGGGAGGGATGAGCAGTTCTTC
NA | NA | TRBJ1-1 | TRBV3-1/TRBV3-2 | CASSLGENLGTEAFF | TGTGCCAGCAGCCTTGGGGAAAACTTAGGCACTGAAGCTTTCTTT
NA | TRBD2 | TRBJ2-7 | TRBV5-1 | CASSSPSRREGSYEQYF | TGCGCCAGCAGCAGTCCAAGTCGCCGGGAGGGCTCCTACGAGCAGTACTTC
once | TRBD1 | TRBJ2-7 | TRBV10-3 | CAISEEARGNYEQYF | TGTGCCATCAGTGAAGAGGCCAGGGGGAACTACGAGCAGTACTTC
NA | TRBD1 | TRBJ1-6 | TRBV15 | CATSRDRDRGEGSPLHF | TGTGCCACCAGCAGAGATCGAGACAGGGGAGAGGGTTCACCCCTCCACTTT
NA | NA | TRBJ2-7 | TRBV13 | CASSLRGVRNEQYF | TGTGCCAGCAGCTTAAGAGGAGTTCGGAACGAGCAGTACTTC
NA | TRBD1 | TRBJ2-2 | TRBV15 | CATSSTGGVYTGELFF | TGTGCCACCAGCAGTACAGGGGGCGTATACACCGGGGAGCTGTTTTTT
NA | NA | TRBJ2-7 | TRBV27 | CASRLGLEGYEQYF | TGTGCCAGCAGACTGGGACTTGAGGGGTACGAGCAGTACTTC
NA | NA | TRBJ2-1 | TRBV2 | CASSDREGYNEQFF | TGTGCCAGCAGTGATAGAGAGGGGTATAATGAGCAGTTCTTC
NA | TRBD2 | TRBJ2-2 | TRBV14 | CASSHLFAGGISTGELFF | TGTGCCAGCAGCCACCTCTTTGCGGGAGGGATAAGCACCGGGGAGCTGTTTTTT
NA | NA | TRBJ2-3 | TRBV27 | CASRTPTSTDTQYF | TGTGCCAGCAGGACTCCAACGAGCACAGATACGCAGTATTTT
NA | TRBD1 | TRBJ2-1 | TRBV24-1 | CATSDRTGTGGNEQFF | TGTGCCACCAGTGATCGAACCGGGACAGGGGGCAATGAGCAGTTCTTC
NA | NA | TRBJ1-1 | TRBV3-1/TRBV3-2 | CASSPLGRNTEAFF | TGTGCCAGCAGCCCCTTGGGAAGGAACACTGAAGCTTTCTTT
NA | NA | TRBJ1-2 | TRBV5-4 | CASSQRTENYGYTF | TGTGCCAGCAGCCAACGGACAGAAAACTATGGCTACACCTTC
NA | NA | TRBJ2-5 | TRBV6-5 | CASSPENGRETQYF | TGTGCCAGCAGTCCAGAAAACGGCCGAGAGACCCAGTACTTC
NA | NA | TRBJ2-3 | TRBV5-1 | CASSIYRDIGTDTQYF | TGCGCCAGCAGCATCTACCGGGACATCGGTACAGATACGCAGTATTTT
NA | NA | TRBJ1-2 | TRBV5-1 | CASSLDPTGGSYGYTF | TGCGCCAGCAGCTTGGACCCTACAGGAGGTAGCTATGGCTACACCTTC
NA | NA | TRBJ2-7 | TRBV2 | CASSERTLAYEQYF | TGTGCCAGCAGTGAAAGGACTTTAGCCTACGAGCAGTACTTC
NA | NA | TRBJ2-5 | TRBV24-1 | CATRGTGETQYF | TGTGCCACCAGGGGCACCGGAGAGACCCAGTACTTC
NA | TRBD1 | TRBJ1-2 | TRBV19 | CASSPGTGSYGYTF | TGTGCCAGTAGTCCCGGGACAGGGAGTTATGGCTACACCTTC
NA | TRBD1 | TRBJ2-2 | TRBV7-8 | CASRTGQTMNTGELFF | TGTGCCAGCCGAACGGGACAGACAATGAACACCGGGGAGCTGTTTTTT
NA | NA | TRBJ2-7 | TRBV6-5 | CASSPGLNSYEQYF | TGTGCCAGCAGTCCCGGACTGAACTCCTACGAGCAGTACTTC
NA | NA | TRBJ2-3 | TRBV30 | CAWSWTAWSNTQYF | TGTGCCTGGAGTTGGACAGCCTGGTCGAATACGCAGTATTTT
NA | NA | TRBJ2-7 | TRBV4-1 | CASRFDMGARSYEQYF | TGCGCCAGCAGGTTCGACATGGGGGCCCGCTCCTACGAGCAGTACTTC
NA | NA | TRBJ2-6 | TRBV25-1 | CASSESGYGANVLTF | TGTGCCAGCAGTGAATCAGGGTATGGGGCCAACGTCCTGACTTTC
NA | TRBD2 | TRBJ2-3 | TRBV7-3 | CASSPTSGSTDTQYF | TGTGCCAGCAGTCCGACTAGCGGGAGCACAGATACGCAGTATTTT
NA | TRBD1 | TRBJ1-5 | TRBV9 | CASSPTGTANQPQHF | TGTGCCAGCAGCCCGACCGGGACAGCAAATCAGCCCCAGCATTTT
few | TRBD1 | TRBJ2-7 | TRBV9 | CASSVSGGNYEQYF | TGTGCCAGCAGCGTATCAGGGGGCAACTACGAGCAGTACTTC
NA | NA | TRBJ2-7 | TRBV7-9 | CASSLVVGFRTHEQYF | TGTGCCAGCAGCTTAGTAGTCGGTTTTCGAACCCACGAGCAGTACTTC
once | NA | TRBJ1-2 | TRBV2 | CASSRDRPRSSLNYGYTF | TGTGCCAGCAGTAGAGACAGGCCCAGATCGAGCCTTAACTATGGCTACACCTTC
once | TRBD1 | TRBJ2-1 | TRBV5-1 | CASSQGVGNEQFF | TGCGCCAGCAGTCAGGGGGTCGGGAATGAGCAGTTCTTC
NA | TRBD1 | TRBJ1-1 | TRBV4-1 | CASSRQGVGTEAFF | TGCGCCAGCAGTCGACAGGGCGTGGGCACTGAAGCTTTCTTT
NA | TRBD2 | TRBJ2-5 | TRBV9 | CASSVAASGGSLGTQYF | TGTGCCAGCAGCGTAGCGGCTAGCGGGGGGTCCTTGGGGACCCAGTACTTC
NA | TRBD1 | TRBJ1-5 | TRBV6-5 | CASSRDRGYNQPQHF | TGTGCCAGCAGTAGAGACAGGGGATACAATCAGCCCCAGCATTTT
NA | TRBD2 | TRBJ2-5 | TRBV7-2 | CASSLGLAGGYQETQYF | TGTGCCAGCAGCTTAGGCCTAGCGGGAGGGTACCAAGAGACCCAGTACTTC